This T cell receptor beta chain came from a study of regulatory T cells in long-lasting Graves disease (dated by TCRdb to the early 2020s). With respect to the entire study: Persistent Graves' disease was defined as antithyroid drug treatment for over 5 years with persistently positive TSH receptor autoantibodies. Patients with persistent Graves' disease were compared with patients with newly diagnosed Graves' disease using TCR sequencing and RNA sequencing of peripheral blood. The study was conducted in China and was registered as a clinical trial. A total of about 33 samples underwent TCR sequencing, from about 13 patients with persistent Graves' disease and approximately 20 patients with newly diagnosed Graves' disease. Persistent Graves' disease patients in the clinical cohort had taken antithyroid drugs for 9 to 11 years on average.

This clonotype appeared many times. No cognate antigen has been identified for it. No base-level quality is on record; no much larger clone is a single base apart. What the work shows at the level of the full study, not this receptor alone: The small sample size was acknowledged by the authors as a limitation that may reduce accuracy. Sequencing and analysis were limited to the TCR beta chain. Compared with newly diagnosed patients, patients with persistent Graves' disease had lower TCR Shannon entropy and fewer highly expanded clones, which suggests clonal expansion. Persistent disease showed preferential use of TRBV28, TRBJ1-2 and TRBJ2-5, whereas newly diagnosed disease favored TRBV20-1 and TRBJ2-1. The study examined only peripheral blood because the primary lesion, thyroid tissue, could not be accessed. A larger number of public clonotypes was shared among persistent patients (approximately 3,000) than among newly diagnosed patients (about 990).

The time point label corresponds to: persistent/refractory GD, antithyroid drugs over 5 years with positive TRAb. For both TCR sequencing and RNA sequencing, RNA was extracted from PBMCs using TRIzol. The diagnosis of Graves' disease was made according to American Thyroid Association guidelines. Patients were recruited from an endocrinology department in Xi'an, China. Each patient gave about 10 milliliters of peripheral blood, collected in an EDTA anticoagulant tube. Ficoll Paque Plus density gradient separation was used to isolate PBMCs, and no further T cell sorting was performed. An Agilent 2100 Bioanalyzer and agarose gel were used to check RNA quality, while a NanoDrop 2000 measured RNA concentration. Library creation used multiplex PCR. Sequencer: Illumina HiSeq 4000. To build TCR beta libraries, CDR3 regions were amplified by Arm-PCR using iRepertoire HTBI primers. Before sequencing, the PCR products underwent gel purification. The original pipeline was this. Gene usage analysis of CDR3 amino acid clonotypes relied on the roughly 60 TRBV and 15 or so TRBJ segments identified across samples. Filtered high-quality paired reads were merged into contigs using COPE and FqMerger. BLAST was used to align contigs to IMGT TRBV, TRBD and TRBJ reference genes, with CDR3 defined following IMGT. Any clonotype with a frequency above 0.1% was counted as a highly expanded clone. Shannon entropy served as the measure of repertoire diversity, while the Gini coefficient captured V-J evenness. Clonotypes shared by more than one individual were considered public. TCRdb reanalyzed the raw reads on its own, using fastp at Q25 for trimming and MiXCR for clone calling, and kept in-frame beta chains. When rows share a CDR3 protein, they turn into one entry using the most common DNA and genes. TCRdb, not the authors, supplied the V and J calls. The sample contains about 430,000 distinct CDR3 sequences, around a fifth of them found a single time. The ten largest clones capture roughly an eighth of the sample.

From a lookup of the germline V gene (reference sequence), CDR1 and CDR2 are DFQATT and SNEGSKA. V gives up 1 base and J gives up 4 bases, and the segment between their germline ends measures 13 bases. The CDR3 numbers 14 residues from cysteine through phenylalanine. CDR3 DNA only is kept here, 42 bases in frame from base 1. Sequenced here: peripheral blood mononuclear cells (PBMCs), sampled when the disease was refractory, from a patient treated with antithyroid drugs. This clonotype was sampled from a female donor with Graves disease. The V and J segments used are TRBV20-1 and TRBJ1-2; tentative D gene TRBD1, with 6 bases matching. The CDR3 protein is CSARGLGQTYGYTF. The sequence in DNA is TGCAGTGCTAGAGGACTAGGACAGACCTATGGCTACACCTTC.